This entry lists 24 T cell receptor beta chains sequenced from one sample in a study of shared clonotypes between healthy human individuals. The repertoire was sequenced with immunoSEQ multiplex PCR; TCRdb's copy has only in-frame clones and lacks some. The sample includes 1.6 million or so clones, approximately 98.5% of them seen just once. Sequenced sample: naive CD4+ T cells sorted from blood. Indicated subset: CD45RA+ positively selected. Every receptor here comes from a man aged 30 to 45 in good health.

The chain is built from TRBV7-8 and TRBJ2-3; 9 nucleotides match TRBD2. There are 13 residues in the CDR3. V lost 1 base and J lost 11; bases outside the gene matches: 4. CDR1 is SGHVS and CDR2 is FQNEAQ in the germline V gene. CDR3 coding DNA: TGTGCCAGCAGCTTAGGCTCGACTAGCGGGCAGTATTTT. Protein product: CASSLGSTSGQYF. The full variable domain, rest sourced from reference TRBV7-8 and TRBJ2-3, is GAGVSQSPRYKVAKRGQDVALRCDPISGHVSLFWYQQALGQGPEFLTYFQNEAQLDKSGLPSDRFFAERPEGSVSTLKIQRTQQEDSAVYLCASSLGSTSGQYFGPGTRLTVL.

This rearrangement joins TRBV4-2 to TRBJ1-5; tentative D call: TRBD1 (6 bases). CDR3 size: 16 residues. Between the trimmed V and J ends, which lost 4 bases and 5 bases, there was a span of 18 bases. In germline, CDR1 is LGHNA, CDR2 YNFKEQ. The CDR3 reads CASSLRGDTIYQPQHF. The DNA for the CDR3 is TGTGCCAGCAGCCTCCGGGGGGACACAATTTATCAGCCCCAGCATTTT.

This clone was recorded only once. This chain links TRBV21-1 with TRBJ2-5; TRBD2 is the table's D call and was not checked against the DNA. TRBV21-1 is a documented pseudogene. The CDR3 is 18 residues long. CDR3 nucleotide sequence: TGTGCCAGCAGCAAAAAATGCCGCTTGGCGGGGCTTCAAGAGACCCAGTACTTC. Encoded protein: CASSKKCRLAGLQETQYF.

For this clone: A read error may account for a junction end that differs from germline. V is TRBV6-5 and J is TRBJ1-4; 7 bases line up with TRBD1. The CDR3 has 11 amino acids. The germline V gene has CDR1 MNHEY and CDR2 SVGAGI. The CDR3 loop reads CASSYSRGPSF. CDR3 bases: TGTGCCAGCAGTTACTCGAGGGGGCCCAGTTTT.

The genes are TRBV7-6 and TRBJ2-2; 8 positions agree with TRBD2. Trimming removed 2 bases from V and 7 bases from J; junction bases left unmatched: 6. Germline loops: CDR1 SGHVS, CDR2 FNYEAQ. The CDR3 totals 15 residues. This CDR3 is CASSLSGRTDGELFF. CDR3 coding DNA: TGTGCCAGCAGCTTAAGCGGGAGAACCGACGGGGAGCTGTTTTTT.

This clone was picked up one time. Other DNA sequences in this specimen translate into the identical CDR3. V gene TRBV28 combines with J gene TRBJ1-4, with D perhaps matching TRBD1 (6 bases). Germline V gene lookup returns CDR1 MDHEN and CDR2 SYDVKM. This CDR3 contains 12 residues. The V end lost 6 bases, the J end lost 8 bases, and 10 bases lay between the germline ends. The CDR3 reads CASRTGGEKLFF. The CDR3 DNA follows: TGTGCCAGCAGGACAGGCGGGGAAAAACTGTTTTTT. Variable domain in full (rest from reference TRBV28 and TRBJ1-4): DVKVTQSSRYLVKRTGEKVFLECVQDMDHENMFWYRQDPGLGLRLIYFSYDVKMKEKGDIPEGYSVSREKKERFSLILESASTNQTSMYLCASRTGGEKLFFGSGTQLSVL.

The chain joins TRBV2 to TRBJ2-1; D gene ambiguous. The CDR3 length is 13 residues. Germline lookup yields CDR1 SNHLY and CDR2 FYNNEI. The V end was cut by 6 bases, the J end by 5 bases, with 11 bases between. The CDR3 loop reads CASRGSLNNEQFF. The CDR3 nucleotides are TGTGCCAGCAGGGGTAGCCTTAACAATGAGCAGTTCTTC.

The rearrangement links TRBV30 to TRBJ2-2; possibly TRBD1 for D (5 bases). From germline, CDR1 is GTSNPN and CDR2 SVGIG (reference sequence). The CDR3 has 12 amino acids. The CDR3 DNA sequence: TGTCCCCGGGTGGGGCGGACCGGGGAGCTGTTTTTT. Encoded protein: CPRVGRTGELFF.

This chain links TRBV7-9 with TRBJ2-6; D not certain. The CDR3 is made up of 15 amino acids. CDR1 is SEHNR, CDR2 FQNEAQ, per germline (reference sequence). V gave up 5 bases and J gave up 0 bases, with 8 bases separating them. The CDR3 coding sequence is TGTGCCAGCAGCCTATACAGCTCTGGGGCCAACGTCCTGACTTTC. Translating it yields CASSLYSSGANVLTF.

The V gene is TRBV2, the J gene TRBJ1-1; D is undetermined. Per germline, CDR1 SNHLY and CDR2 FYNNEI. The ends were cut back, 10 bases at V and 4 bases at J, with 13 bases in the middle. This CDR3 spans 12 amino acids. The CDR3 region has the DNA TGTGCCACCCTTATGCGAGGCACTGAAGCTTTCTTT. Residues: CATLMRGTEAFF. The complete variable domain, with remaining parts taken from reference TRBV2 and TRBJ1-1, reads EPEVTQTPSHQVTQMGQEVILRCVPISNHLYFYWYRQILGQKVEFLVSFYNNEISEKSEIFDDQFSVERPDGSNFTLKIRSTKLEDSAMYFCATLMRGTEAFFGQGTRLTVV.

J is TRBJ1-1 and V is TRBV11-2; D is unclear. Trimming took off 3 bases at V and 8 bases at J, with 16 bases between the two ends. The CDR3 covers 14 residues. In germline, CDR1 is SGHAT, CDR2 FQNNGV. The CDR3 bases are TGTGCCAGCAGCTTGGAGGGTTTGATCCCCGAAGCTTTCTTT. Its translation: CASSLEGLIPEAFF.

J is TRBJ2-7 and V is TRBV5-1, with 10 bases aligning to TRBD1. This CDR3 comprises 15 residues. V lost 0 bases, J lost 5 bases, and 5 bases stayed unmatched. Germline V CDR1 and CDR2: SGHRS, YFSETQ. The CDR3 loop is CASSLARDRGHEQYF. The CDR3 bases are TGCGCCAGCAGCTTGGCCCGGGACAGGGGTCACGAGCAGTACTTC.

The count of this clone is one. The rearrangement uses TRBV7-6 and TRBJ2-3; D is undetermined. Trimming shortened V by 1 base and J by 8 bases, and 7 bases separated the two germline ends. This CDR3 has 12 residues. Per the germline V gene, CDR1 is SGHVS and CDR2 is FNYEAQ. The CDR3 DNA follows: TGTGCCAGCAGCTTAGGGACGGGTACGCAGTATTTT. It is translated as CASSLGTGTQYF.

The chain couples TRBV28 to TRBJ1-2; D may be TRBD1 (6 bases). The germline V gene has CDR1 MDHEN and CDR2 SYDVKM. The CDR3 consists of 14 residues. Trimming left V 2 bases short and J 7 bases short, with 14 bases between. CDR3 in amino acids: CASSLLGAHGGYTF. The CDR3 DNA follows: TGTGCCAGCAGTTTACTGGGGGCGCATGGTGGCTACACCTTC.

This chain joins TRBV7-2 and TRBJ2-1; 10 positions match TRBD2. The CDR3 runs to 20 residues. From germline, CDR1 is SGHTA and CDR2 FQGNSA. After removal of 0 bases from V and 0 bases from J, the junction contained 11 bases not matched to a gene. This chain's CDR3 is CASSLAVPGLAQSSYNEQFF. CDR3 DNA sequence: TGTGCCAGCAGCTTAGCCGTCCCGGGACTAGCGCAGAGCTCCTACAATGAGCAGTTCTTC.

The rearrangement links TRBV9 to TRBJ2-1; 7 nucleotides align to TRBD2. CDR3 length: 16 residues. The V and J ends lost 0 bases and 5 bases, in that order; junction bases with no gene match: 8. Germline-derived CDR1 and CDR2 are SGDLS and YYNGEE. The CDR3 here is CASSVGGGRGHNEQFF. CDR3 DNA sequence: TGTGCCAGCAGCGTAGGGGGCGGGAGAGGGCACAATGAGCAGTTCTTC.

This chain links TRBV7-2 with TRBJ2-7, with unresolved D. Germline-derived CDR1 and CDR2 are SGHTA and FQGNSA. The germline V and J ends were trimmed by 5 bases and 3 bases, with 5 bases remaining between them. CDR3 length: 11 residues. Here the CDR3 DNA reads TGTGCCAGCAGCACTCTCTACGAGCAGTACTTC. It codes for CASSTLYEQYF.

V is TRBV6-4 and J is TRBJ1-1; D is undetermined. V was clipped by 3 bases and J by 3 bases, with 8 bases between them. CDR3 length equals 13 residues. Germline V lookup: CDR1 MRHNA, CDR2 SNTAGT. This CDR3 is CASSERRDTEAFF. CDR3 coding DNA: TGTGCCAGCAGTGAGAGGAGGGACACTGAAGCTTTCTTT.

V gene TRBV27 combines with J gene TRBJ2-7; TRBD2 aligns across 7 bases. The junction had 13 bases not matched to a gene; V was cut back by 5 bases and J by 6 bases. This CDR3 has 15 residues. CDR1 and CDR2 from the germline V gene are MNHEY and SMNVEV (reference sequence). CDR3: CASSLNTPGGSEQYF. Here the CDR3 DNA reads TGTGCCAGCAGTCTGAACACGCCGGGAGGCTCCGAGCAGTACTTC.

The chain has TRBV18 and TRBJ2-1; TRBD2 might be the D (6 bases). The V gene's germline CDR1 is KGHSH and CDR2 LQKENI. Between the trimmed V and J ends, which lost 6 bases and 4 bases, there was a span of 16 bases. This CDR3 has 15 amino acids. The DNA for the CDR3 is TGTGCCAGCTCTGAAACATTGGAGGGGTACAATGAGCAGTTCTTC. This gives the protein CASSETLEGYNEQFF.

This chain links TRBV11-3 with TRBJ2-1; D tentatively reads TRBD1 or TRBD2 (5 bases each). This CDR3 is built from 13 residues. V lost 2 bases, J lost 8 bases, and 10 bases lay in between. Germline assignment: CDR1 SGHNT and CDR2 YENEEA. CDR3 region: CASSLRGTHEQFF. The CDR3, as DNA: TGTGCCAGCAGCTTACGAGGGACCCATGAGCAGTTCTTC.

This chain uses TRBV6-1 with TRBJ2-7; D is unclear. CDR1 is MNHNS and CDR2 is SASEGT in the germline V gene. With 3 bases removed from V and 6 bases from J, the gap between germline ends came to 12 bases. The CDR3 has 13 amino acids. CDR3 nucleotides: TGTGCCAGCAGTGAGGCTGCGGTGGGCGAGCAGTACTTC. Translated: CASSEAAVGEQYF.

The rearrangement uses TRBV14 and TRBJ2-2; D ambiguous. The CDR3 extends over 13 amino acids. The V end lost 5 bases, the J end lost 4 bases, and 8 bases lay between the germline ends. Germline CDR1 is SGHDN and CDR2 is FVKESK. CDR3 coding DNA: TGTGCCAGCAGCACAGAGACCACCGGGGAGCTGTTTTTT. This encodes CASSTETTGELFF.

This clone was detected once. The V and J genes are TRBV7-3 and TRBJ1-5; the D gene is possibly TRBD1 (5 bases). Between the trimmed V and J ends, which lost 1 base and 0 bases, there was a span of 10 bases. Germline values: CDR1 SGHTA, CDR2 FQGTGA. The length of the CDR3 is 16 residues. CDR3 nucleotides: TGTGCCAGCAGCTTAAGGTACAGGATTAGCAATCAGCCCCAGCATTTT. The encoded protein is CASSLRYRISNQPQHF.